This T cell receptor beta chain came from a study of blood T cell repertoires in COVID-19. Clones were read by immunoSEQ multiplex PCR, and TCRdb kept only the in-frame ones, dropping some. The repertoire holds around 76,000 clones, with 85% as singletons. With 2 bases clipped from V and 4 bases from J, the junction kept 5 bases outside the gene matches. The germline CDR1 and CDR2 sequences are MGHRA and YSYEKL. The CDR3 spans 16 residues. The chain employs TRBV4-1 and TRBJ2-5; 12 nucleotides match TRBD2. The sequenced sample was peripheral blood. This TCR derives from a man aged 80 or over with acute or convalescent COVID-19. DNA of the CDR3: TGCGCCAGCAGCCAACCCCTAGCGGGGGGGCTAGAGACCCAGTACTTC. This encodes CASSQPLAGGLETQYF.